Listed below are T cell receptor beta chains from one sample, sequenced in a study of blood T cells in healthy people across ages. TCRdb reprocessed the 5' RACE reads via MiXCR and lists one record per CDR3 protein. The sample lists over 550,000 distinct CDR3 sequences; 25% to 30% were seen once. The source material was blood. The source is a woman aged 80 or over in good health. Each CDR3 is given with its conserved first and last residue. The D gene is left open where the match is weak. Some rows mark clone size as missing; the rest say once, few, many or name a class of expanded clone.

V,J,D,size,CDR3,DNA
TRBV5-1,TRBJ2-5,.,many,CASSAGTDYQETQYF,TGCGCCAGCAGCGCGGGGACAGATTACCAAGAGACCCAGTACTTC
TRBV28,TRBJ2-1,.,once,CASSRFLREQFF,TGTGCCAGCAGTCGATTTTTAAGGGAGCAGTTCTTC
TRBV20-1,TRBJ2-7,TRBD2,many,CSASSLRTSGGASYEQYF,TGCAGTGCTAGTAGCCTACGGACTAGCGGGGGGGCATCCTACGAGCAGTACTTC
TRBV9,TRBJ2-7,.,many,CASSVGQLGEQYF,TGTGCCAGCAGCGTAGGGCAGTTAGGGGAGCAGTACTTC
TRBV29-1,TRBJ2-7,TRBD1,.,CSAQIPRADRRDRAEQYF,TGCAGCGCCCAGATCCCGAGAGCCGACAGGAGAGACAGGGCCGAGCAGTACTTC
TRBV6-2/TRBV6-3,TRBJ1-2,.,.,CASSYWEDYGYTF,TGTGCCAGCAGTTACTGGGAGGACTATGGCTACACCTTC
TRBV6-2/TRBV6-3,TRBJ1-4,.,many,CASTRVAFATNEKLFF,TGTGCCAGCACCAGGGTCGCATTTGCAACTAATGAAAAACTGTTTTTT
TRBV4-3,TRBJ2-3,.,many,CASSQDSYTDTQYF,TGCGCCAGCAGCCAAGATAGCTACACAGATACGCAGTATTTT
TRBV27,TRBJ2-5,TRBD1,many,CATHRGSGETQYF,TGTGCCACCCACAGGGGGTCCGGTGAGACCCAGTACTTC
TRBV12-3/TRBV12-4,TRBJ2-1,TRBD2,many,CASSLGTSLNNEQFF,TGTGCCAGCAGTTTAGGGACTAGTTTGAACAATGAGCAGTTCTTC
TRBV7-2,TRBJ2-1,.,many,CASSFSTLTGRSYNEQFF,TGTGCCAGCAGCTTTTCTACCCTGACAGGGAGGTCCTACAATGAGCAGTTCTTC
TRBV6-5,TRBJ2-3,TRBD2,many,CASSRGTSVSSDTQYF,TGTGCCAGCAGCCGCGGGACTAGCGTTAGCTCAGATACGCAGTATTTT
TRBV3-1,TRBJ2-7,.,many,CASSQVPSGLNSYEQYF,TGTGCCAGCAGCCAAGTCCCTTCTGGGCTAAACTCCTACGAGCAGTACTTC
TRBV19,TRBJ2-3,TRBD1,many,CASSPSSGTGSTDTQYF,TGTGCCAGTAGTCCATCCTCCGGGACAGGGAGCACAGATACGCAGTATTTT
TRBV2,TRBJ2-7,TRBD1,many,CASSERGPIYEQYF,TGTGCCAGCAGTGAAAGGGGGCCCATCTACGAGCAGTACTTC
TRBV7-8,TRBJ2-5,TRBD2,few,CASRGLAGTQYF,TGTGCCAGCAGGGGACTAGCGGGGACCCAGTACTTC
TRBV6-1,TRBJ2-4,.,.,CASNIGVGNIQYF,TGTGCCAGCAATATAGGGGTGGGAAACATTCAGTACTTC
TRBV5-1,TRBJ2-3,.,many,CASSIRTVTSTDTQYF,TGCGCCAGCAGCATCCGGACAGTCACTAGCACAGATACGCAGTATTTT
TRBV5-1,TRBJ2-7,.,once,CASSFTTPREQYF,TGCGCCAGCAGCTTTACGACACCCCGGGAGCAGTACTTC
TRBV20-1,TRBJ2-3,.,many,CSAPVDGTDTQYF,TGCAGTGCTCCAGTGGACGGGACAGATACGCAGTATTTT
TRBV9,TRBJ2-7,TRBD1,.,CASSVTPRGQGSEQYF,TGTGCCAGCAGCGTAACCCCTCGGGGACAGGGCTCCGAGCAGTACTTC
TRBV6-2/TRBV6-3,TRBJ1-2,.,.,CAGRPDGYGHTF,TGTGCCGGCAGGCCGGACGGATATGGCCACACCTTC